This T cell receptor beta chain was sequenced for a study of T cells in Graves' hyperthyroidism and ophthalmopathy (dated 2019 in TCRdb). Study-level background: Peripheral blood was sampled at the time of initial diagnosis, prior to any treatment. To identify distinguishing TCR V-J signatures, a discovery cohort of 100 patients was used, comprising under 45 with Graves' ophthalmopathy and roughly 60 with stable Graves' hyperthyroidism. Whether ophthalmopathy could be predicted prospectively was tested in an independent validation cohort made up of roughly 19 hyperthyroidism patients plus 17 patients who later progressed to ophthalmopathy. The roughly 91 discovery patients were randomly divided into training and test sets at a 7:3 ratio. In addition, the study compared T-cell repertoires in thyroid tissue and in blood from several Graves' hyperthyroidism patients. Once sampling was done, hyperthyroidism patients were given methimazole at a starting dose of 30 mg daily, whereas ophthalmopathy patients were given high-dose intravenous methylprednisolone. According to the paper, TCR Vbeta CDR3 sequencing was carried out on about 140 peripheral blood samples, which came from about 45 ophthalmopathy, approximately 72 hyperthyroidism and roughly 17 progressor patients.

What the work shows at the level of the full study, not this receptor alone: In validation, the model predicted progression to ophthalmopathy a median of approximately 6.6 months before onset, with about 70% sensitivity and roughly 79% specificity. Ophthalmopathy was separated from stable hyperthyroidism by a 13 V-J signature model, with approximately 85% sensitivity and about 81% specificity obtained in cross-validation and 80%/75% obtained in testing. Sample size was not statistically predetermined, and investigators were not blinded to group allocation. Most expanded thyroid clonotypes (frequency above 0.001) were also detected in blood, a finding suggesting that blood repertoires may reflect thyroid immune responses.

This clonotype came up many times. What this receptor recognizes is not known. No quality values exist for individual bases; no much larger clone is one base distant. V is cut back by 5 bases and J by 1 base, with 6 bases in the junction unmatched. The germline V gene (reference sequence) specifies SEHNR as CDR1 and FQNEAQ as CDR2. The CDR3 spans 16 residues, from the cysteine through the phenylalanine. Kept here is only the CDR3 DNA, which spans 48 bases and is read in frame from base 1. TCR beta CDR3 regions were amplified from RNA transcripts. For the first round of RT-PCR on the TCR CDR3, the HTBI primer set was used together with the Qiagen OneStep RT-PCR kit. Libraries were constructed in a second round of multiplex PCR, after which size selection and purification were carried out. Sequencing of the libraries was done on an Illumina HiSeq2000 using paired-end 100 bp reads. Per the original workflow: SOAPnuke was used to process the raw data, removing reads that contained adapters or uncalled bases, had a mean Phred below 15, or lacked an exact match to the constant primer or identifier. High-quality paired reads were merged using COPE v1.2.5, and each unique nucleotide sequence was defined as a clonotype. MiTCR v1.1 was used to align clonotypes to the IMGT TRBV, TRBD and TRBJ reference segments. The analysis was restricted to V-J combinations with a frequency above 0.0001, which together covered over 99% of the repertoires. The TCS score was defined as F50 (clonal expansion) divided by E x V (chaos), with BLOSUM62-based TCRdist calculated between CDR3 peptides within each V-J. Welch's t-statistics and random forest reduced around 520 V-J features to 10 to 15, which were used in a naive Bayes classifier (R e1071). Starting from the raw public reads, TCRdb applied fastp trimming at Q25, assembled clones with MiXCR and retained in-frame beta chains. Duplicate CDR3 protein sequences are folded into a single record with the most common DNA and genes. None of the V and J calls come from the authors' own analysis; TCRdb made them. This sample has around 250,000 distinct CDR3 sequences in its table, and roughly 15% of those were observed once. The top ten hold 13% of the sample.

Hyperthyroidism patients were aged 18 to 65 years and newly diagnosed, with disease duration of less than 2 months. Any patient with an uncontrolled infection, another autoimmune disease, pregnancy or lactation was excluded. Diagnoses were established on the basis of clinical symptoms, serum thyroxine and TRAb, thyroid ultrasound, and orbital computed tomography. For progressor patients, blood was drawn at the first diagnosis of hyperthyroidism, before any ophthalmopathy symptoms had appeared. PBMCs were separated from 10 ml of fresh peripheral blood using Ficoll-Paque density gradient centrifugation. Patients classed as progressors first received a Graves' hyperthyroidism diagnosis and then went on to develop ophthalmopathy during follow-up. Total RNA was extracted with Trizol reagent, and quality was checked on an Agilent 2100 Bioanalyzer.

This sequence uses TRBV7-9 and TRBJ2-1, and 9 junction bases match TRBD2. Source material: blood. This receptor was obtained from a woman between 40 and 50 years old with Graves' hyperthyroidism that later progressed to Graves' ophthalmopathy. This receptor carries the CDR3 CASSPGTSYSYNEQFF. Here is the DNA: TGTGCCAGCAGCCCCGGGACTAGCTATTCCTACAATGAGCAGTTCTTC.